Listed here is a single TCR beta chain. Source study methods: Amplification of reference gene primers provided the estimated nucleated cell counts. Method: immunoSEQ multiplex PCR; TCRdb's copy keeps in-frame clones and lacks some. That table furnishes V, J and clone size, whereas the DNA furnished D and trimming. The data contain about 81,000 clones, around 90% of them singletons. J lost 8 bases, V lost 5 bases, and 11 bases had no gene match. The CDR3 has 14 amino acids. The germline gives CDR1 SGHTA, CDR2 FQGNSA. This sample is part of a study of blood T cell repertoires in COVID-19. Overall study: COVID-19 samples from acute and convalescent phases originated in the United States, Italy and Spain. T cells, B-cell-depleted T cells, or PBMCs supplied cDNA or gDNA.

Input material: peripheral blood. This chain connects TRBV7-2 to TRBJ1-2; 7 bases line up with TRBD1. This receptor was obtained from a woman of 80 years or more with acute or convalescent COVID-19. In DNA, the CDR3 is TGTGCCAGCAGCCATAGACAGGGACCCTTGGGCTACACCTTC. It encodes CASSHRQGPLGYTF.